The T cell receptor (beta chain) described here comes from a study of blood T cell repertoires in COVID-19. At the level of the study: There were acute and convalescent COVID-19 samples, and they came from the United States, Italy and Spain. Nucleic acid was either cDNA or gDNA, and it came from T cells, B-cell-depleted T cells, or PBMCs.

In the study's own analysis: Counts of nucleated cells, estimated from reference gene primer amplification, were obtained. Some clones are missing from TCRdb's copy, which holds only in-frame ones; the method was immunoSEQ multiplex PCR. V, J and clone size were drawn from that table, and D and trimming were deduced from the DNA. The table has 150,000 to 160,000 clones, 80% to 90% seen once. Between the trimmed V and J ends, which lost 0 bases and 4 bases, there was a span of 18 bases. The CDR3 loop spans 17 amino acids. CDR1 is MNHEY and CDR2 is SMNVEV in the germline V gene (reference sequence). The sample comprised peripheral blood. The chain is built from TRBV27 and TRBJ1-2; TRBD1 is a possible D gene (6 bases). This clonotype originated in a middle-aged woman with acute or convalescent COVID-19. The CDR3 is CASSLSPWTDYLYGYTF. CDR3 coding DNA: TGTGCCAGCAGTTTATCACCCTGGACAGACTACCTCTATGGCTACACCTTC.